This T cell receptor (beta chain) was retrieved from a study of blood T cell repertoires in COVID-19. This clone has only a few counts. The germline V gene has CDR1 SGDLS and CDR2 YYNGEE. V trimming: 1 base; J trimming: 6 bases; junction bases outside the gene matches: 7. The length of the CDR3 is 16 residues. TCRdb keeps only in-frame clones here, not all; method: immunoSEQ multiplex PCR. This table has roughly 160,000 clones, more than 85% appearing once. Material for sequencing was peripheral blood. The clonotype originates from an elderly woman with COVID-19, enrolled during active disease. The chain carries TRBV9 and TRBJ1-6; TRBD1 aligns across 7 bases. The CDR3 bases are TGTGCCAGCAGCGTATATGACAGGGCCGGTAATTCACCCCTCCACTTT. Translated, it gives CASSVYDRAGNSPLHF. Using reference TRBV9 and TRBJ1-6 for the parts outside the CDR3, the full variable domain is DSGVTQTPKHLITATGQRVTLRCSPRSGDLSVYWYQQSLDQGLQFLIQYYNGEERAKGNILERFSAQQFPDLHSELNLSSLELGDSALYFCASSVYDRAGNSPLHFGNGTRLTVT.